This TCR beta chain was documented in a study of T-cell memory formation after mild COVID-19. A few counts support this clonotype. Each CDR3 protein is one row after TCRdb ran MiXCR on the 5' RACE reads. The data hold over 95,000 distinct CDR3 sequences, with about 20% observed a single time. The CDR3 totals 11 residues. Germline CDR1 and CDR2: SQVTM and ANQGSEA. The germline V and J ends were trimmed by 5 bases and 7 bases, with 12 bases remaining between them. The material sequenced was PBMCs or a T cell subset sorted from them (not recorded which). The source of this sequence is a young man who had mild COVID-19 (a few samples of this study predate the infection). Cell type and time point are not known. The rearrangement links TRBV29-1 to TRBJ2-7, with D possibly TRBD2 on 5 matching bases. The DNA for the CDR3 is TGCAGCGTTTATGGAGGCGGGGAGCAGTACTTC. Its translation: CSVYGGGEQYF.